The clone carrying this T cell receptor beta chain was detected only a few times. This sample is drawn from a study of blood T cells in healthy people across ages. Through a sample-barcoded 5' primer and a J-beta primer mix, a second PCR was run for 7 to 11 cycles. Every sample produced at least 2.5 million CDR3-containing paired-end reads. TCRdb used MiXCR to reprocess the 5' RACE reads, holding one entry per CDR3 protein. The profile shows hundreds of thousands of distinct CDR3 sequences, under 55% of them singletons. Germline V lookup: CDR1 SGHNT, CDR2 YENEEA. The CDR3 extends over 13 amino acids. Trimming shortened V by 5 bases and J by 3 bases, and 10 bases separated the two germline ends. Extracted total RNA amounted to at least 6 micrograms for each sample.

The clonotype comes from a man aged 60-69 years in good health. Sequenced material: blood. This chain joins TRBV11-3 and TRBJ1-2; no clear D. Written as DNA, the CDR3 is TGTGCCAGCAGCAAGACGGTCGACTATGGCTACACCTTC. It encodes CASSKTVDYGYTF.